One sample yielded the 20 T cell receptor beta chains listed below, sequenced in a study of monozygotic twins with inflammatory bowel disease. One entry per CDR3 protein, without DNA, is what TCRdb gives after re-calling the 5' RACE reads. Its table lists more than 300,000 distinct CDR3 sequences. Sequencing was done on a sample of blood. The receptors were gathered from a human donor with ulcerative colitis or Crohn's disease, or a healthy co-twin of an affected twin (not recorded which).

This sequence joins TRBV6-1 and TRBJ1-1; TCRdb's assignment of TRBD1 cannot be checked, as there is no DNA. The germline gives CDR1 MNHNS, CDR2 SASEGT. CDR3 length equals 16 residues. CDR3: CASSEGPQGLGTEAFF.

The rearrangement joins TRBV6-6 to TRBJ2-7; TCRdb's D call of TRBD1 is untestable without DNA. Germline V lookup: CDR1 MNHNY, CDR2 SVGAGI (reference sequence). The CDR3 length is 14 residues. CDR3 sequence: CASRMDRGTYEQYF.

This rearrangement joins TRBV3-1 to TRBJ2-1; absent DNA, TCRdb's TRBD1 call cannot be checked. Germline V gene lookup returns CDR1 LGHDT and CDR2 YNNKEL (reference sequence). The CDR3 contains 15 residues. CDR3 sequence reads: CASSLTGYSYNEQFF.

The chain carries TRBV18 and TRBJ2-3. Germline CDR1 and CDR2: KGHSH and LQKENI. The CDR3 length is 16 residues. The CDR3 here is CASSPRSRFGTDTQYF.

The rearrangement joins TRBV19 to TRBJ1-1; absent DNA, TCRdb's TRBD1 call cannot be checked. The germline V gene encodes CDR1 LNHDA and CDR2 SQIVND (reference sequence). This CDR3 comprises 14 residues. The CDR3 region is CASSTTVGRTVAFF.

The V and J genes are TRBV5-1 and TRBJ2-7; no DNA is available, so the TRBD2 call from TCRdb remains unchecked. The CDR3 contains 17 residues. Per the germline V gene, CDR1 is SGHRS and CDR2 is YFSETQ. CDR3 sequence: CASSSETLAARSYEQYF.

The chain links TRBV29-1 to TRBJ2-1; with no DNA, the TCRdb D assignment of TRBD1 cannot be verified. CDR1 is SQVTM, CDR2 ANQGSEA, per germline. The CDR3 runs 17 residues. CDR3 residues: CSVHRGSYGARYNEQFF.

The CDR3 protein is CASTPLRDRHSGNTIYF. The chain employs TRBV12-3 or TRBV12-4 and TRBJ1-3; the D call of TRBD1 rests on TCRdb alone, since no DNA is present to check it. This CDR3 contains 17 residues.

This chain connects TRBV20-1 to TRBJ2-7; TCRdb's D gene call, TRBD2, goes unchecked for lack of DNA. Germline CDR1 reads DFQATT; CDR2 reads SNEGSKA (reference sequence). The CDR3 contains 14 residues. CDR3 region: CSAREWATLGEQYF.

The J gene is TRBJ2-7, the V gene TRBV30; TCRdb lists TRBD1, though no DNA is available to test this call. Germline CDR1 is GTSNPN and CDR2 is SVGIG (reference sequence). The CDR3 consists of 13 residues. CDR3 region: CAGGGGAAYEQYF. Combining the CDR3 with reference TRBV30 and TRBJ2-7 gives the whole variable domain SQTIHQWPATLVQPVGSPLSLECTVEGTSNPNLYWYRQAAGRGLQLLFYSVGIGQISSEVPQNLSASRPQDRQFILSSKKLLLSDSGFYLCAGGGGAAYEQYFGPGTRLTVT.

The chain carries TRBV6-1 and TRBJ2-3; checking the TCRdb D call of TRBD1 is not possible without DNA. The germline V gene encodes CDR1 MNHNS and CDR2 SASEGT. The CDR3 totals 15 residues. The CDR3: CASSARTGSTDTQYF.

This sequence joins TRBV28 and TRBJ1-1. Per germline, CDR1 MDHEN and CDR2 SYDVKM. The length of the CDR3 is 15 residues. The chain's CDR3 is CASSLVGRADTEAFF.

This rearrangement joins TRBV9 to TRBJ2-7; TCRdb lists TRBD1, though no DNA is available to test this call. CDR1 is SGDLS and CDR2 is YYNGEE in the germline V gene. The CDR3 runs to 14 residues. This chain's CDR3 is CASSPRQAHSEQYF.

The CDR3 region is CASSRQGRYNEQFF. This chain links TRBV27 with TRBJ2-1; the TCRdb D gene call, TRBD1, has no DNA to confirm it. Per germline, CDR1 MNHEY and CDR2 SMNVEV (reference sequence). CDR3 size: 14 residues.

The gene calls are TRBV20-1 and TRBJ2-4; TCRdb reports TRBD1, a call that lacks DNA to check it against. This CDR3 has 13 amino acids. The V gene's germline CDR1 is DFQATT and CDR2 SNEGSKA (reference sequence). This CDR3 is CSAERGAKNIQYF.

The J gene is TRBJ1-1, the V gene TRBV19; TCRdb's assignment of TRBD1 cannot be checked, as there is no DNA. The germline V gene has CDR1 LNHDA and CDR2 SQIVND (reference sequence). The CDR3 is 14 residues long. CDR3 region: CASSTQGYNTEAFF.

The V call is TRBV14, the J call TRBJ1-3; there is no DNA to check the TCRdb D call of TRBD1. The CDR3 length is 16 residues. In germline, CDR1 is SGHDN, CDR2 FVKESK. CDR3 protein: CASSQSPRGPGNTIYF. Together with reference TRBV14 and TRBJ1-3, the CDR3 gives the full variable domain: EAGVTQFPSHSVIEKGQTVTLRCDPISGHDNLYWYRRVMGKEIKFLLHFVKESKQDESGMPNNRFLAERTGGTYSTLKVQPAELEDSGVYFCASSQSPRGPGNTIYFGEGSWLTVV.

The CDR3 reads CASSQDPSGGSGDTQYF. The gene calls are TRBV4-2 and TRBJ2-3; TCRdb selects TRBD2, and the lack of DNA leaves this call unchecked. CDR1 is LGHNA, CDR2 YNFKEQ, per germline. The CDR3 covers 17 residues.

CDR3: CASSSGPGRDQPQHF. This sequence joins TRBV5-4 and TRBJ1-5; TCRdb selects TRBD1, and the lack of DNA leaves this call unchecked. CDR1 SGHNT and CDR2 YYREEE come from the germline V gene (reference sequence). This CDR3 is built from 15 residues.

V is TRBV7-9 and J is TRBJ1-1; absent DNA, TCRdb's TRBD1 call cannot be checked. The CDR3 has 15 amino acids. The germline CDR1 and CDR2 sequences are SEHNR and FQNEAQ (reference sequence). CDR3 sequence: CASTVAGTGRTEAFF.